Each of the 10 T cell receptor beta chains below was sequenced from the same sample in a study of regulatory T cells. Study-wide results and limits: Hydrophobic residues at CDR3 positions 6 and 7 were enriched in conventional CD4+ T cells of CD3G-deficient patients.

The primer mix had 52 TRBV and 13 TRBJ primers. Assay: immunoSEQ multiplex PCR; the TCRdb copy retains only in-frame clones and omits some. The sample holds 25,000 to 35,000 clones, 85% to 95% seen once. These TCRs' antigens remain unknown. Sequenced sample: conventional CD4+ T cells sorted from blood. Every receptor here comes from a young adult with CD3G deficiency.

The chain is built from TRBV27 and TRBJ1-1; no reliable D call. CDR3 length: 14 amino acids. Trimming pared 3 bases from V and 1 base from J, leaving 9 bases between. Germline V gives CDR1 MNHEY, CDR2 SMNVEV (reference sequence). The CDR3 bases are TGTGCCAGCAGTTTGAAGGGCCCGAACACTGAAGCTTTCTTT. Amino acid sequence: CASSLKGPNTEAFF.

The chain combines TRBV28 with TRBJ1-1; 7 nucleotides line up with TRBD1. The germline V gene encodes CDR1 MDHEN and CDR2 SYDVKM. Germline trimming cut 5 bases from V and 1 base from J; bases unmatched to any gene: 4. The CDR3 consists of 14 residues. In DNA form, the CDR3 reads TGTGCCAGCAGTACGTGGGACAGGAACACTGAAGCTTTCTTT. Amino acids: CASSTWDRNTEAFF. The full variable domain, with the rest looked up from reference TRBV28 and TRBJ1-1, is DVKVTQSSRYLVKRTGEKVFLECVQDMDHENMFWYRQDPGLGLRLIYFSYDVKMKEKGDIPEGYSVSREKKERFSLILESASTNQTSMYLCASSTWDRNTEAFFGQGTRLTVV.

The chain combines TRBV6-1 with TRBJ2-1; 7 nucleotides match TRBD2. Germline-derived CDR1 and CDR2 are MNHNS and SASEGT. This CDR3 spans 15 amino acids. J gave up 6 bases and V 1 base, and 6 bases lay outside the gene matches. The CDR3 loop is CASSEGLAVFNEQFF. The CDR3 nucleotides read TGTGCCAGCAGTGAAGGACTAGCAGTATTCAATGAGCAGTTCTTC.

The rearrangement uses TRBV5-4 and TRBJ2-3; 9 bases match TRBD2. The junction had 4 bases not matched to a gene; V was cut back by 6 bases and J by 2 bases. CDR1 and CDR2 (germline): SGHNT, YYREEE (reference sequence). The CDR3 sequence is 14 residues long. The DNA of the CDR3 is TGTGCCAGCAAAGCGGGGGGCCTCACAGATACGCAGTATTTT. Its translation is CASKAGGLTDTQYF.

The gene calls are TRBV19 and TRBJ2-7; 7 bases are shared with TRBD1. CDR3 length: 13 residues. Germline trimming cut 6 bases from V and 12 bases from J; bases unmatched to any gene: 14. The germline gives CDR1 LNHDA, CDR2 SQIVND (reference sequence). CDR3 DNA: TGTGCCAGTAGCCAGACAGGGACCCCAGGGCGGTACTTC. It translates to CASSQTGTPGRYF.

The CDR3 loop reads CASSLGMTIAKVVDTQYF. The CDR3 DNA reads as TGTGCCAGCAGCTTAGGGATGACTATCGCAAAAGTCGTGGATACGCAGTATTTT. The chain couples TRBV7-9 to TRBJ2-3, with D perhaps matching TRBD2 (5 bases). Looked up from germline, CDR1 is SEHNR and CDR2 is FQNEAQ (reference sequence). The CDR3 is 18 residues long. Trimming removed 1 base from V and 6 bases from J, with 23 bases in between.

The CDR3 region has the DNA TGTGCTAGTGGTTCACTTGGACGAAACACCATATATTTT. It is translated as CASGSLGRNTIYF. The chain joins TRBV12-5 to TRBJ1-3; D uncertain. CDR1 and CDR2 from the germline V gene are LGHNT and FRNRAP. Trimming removed 4 bases at V and 5 bases at J, with 9 bases between. The length of the CDR3 is 13 residues.

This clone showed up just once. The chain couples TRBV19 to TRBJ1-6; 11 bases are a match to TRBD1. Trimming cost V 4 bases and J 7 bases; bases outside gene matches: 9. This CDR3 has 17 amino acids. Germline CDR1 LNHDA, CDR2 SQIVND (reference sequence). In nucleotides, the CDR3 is TGTGCCAGTAGTACCCGGACAGGGGGCGCGTTCAATTCACCCCTCCACTTT. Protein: CASSTRTGGAFNSPLHF. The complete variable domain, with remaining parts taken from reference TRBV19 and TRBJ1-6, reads DGGITQSPKYLFRKEGQNVTLSCEQNLNHDAMYWYRQDPGQGLRLIYYSQIVNDFQKGDIAEGYSVSREKKESFPLTVTSAQKNPTAFYLCASSTRTGGAFNSPLHFGNGTRLTVT.

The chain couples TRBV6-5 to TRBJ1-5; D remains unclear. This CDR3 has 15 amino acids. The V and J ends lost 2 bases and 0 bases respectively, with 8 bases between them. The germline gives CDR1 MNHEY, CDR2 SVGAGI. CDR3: CASSYTRDSNQPQHF. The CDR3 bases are TGTGCCAGCAGTTACACTAGGGATAGCAATCAGCCCCAGCATTTT.

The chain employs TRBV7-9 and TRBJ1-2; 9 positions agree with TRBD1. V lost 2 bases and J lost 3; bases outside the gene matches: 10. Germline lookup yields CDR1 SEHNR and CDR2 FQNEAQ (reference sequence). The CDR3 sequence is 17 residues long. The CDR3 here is CASSLPRNRGQDYGYTF. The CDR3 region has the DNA TGTGCCAGCAGCTTACCCCGGAACAGGGGGCAGGACTATGGCTACACCTTC.